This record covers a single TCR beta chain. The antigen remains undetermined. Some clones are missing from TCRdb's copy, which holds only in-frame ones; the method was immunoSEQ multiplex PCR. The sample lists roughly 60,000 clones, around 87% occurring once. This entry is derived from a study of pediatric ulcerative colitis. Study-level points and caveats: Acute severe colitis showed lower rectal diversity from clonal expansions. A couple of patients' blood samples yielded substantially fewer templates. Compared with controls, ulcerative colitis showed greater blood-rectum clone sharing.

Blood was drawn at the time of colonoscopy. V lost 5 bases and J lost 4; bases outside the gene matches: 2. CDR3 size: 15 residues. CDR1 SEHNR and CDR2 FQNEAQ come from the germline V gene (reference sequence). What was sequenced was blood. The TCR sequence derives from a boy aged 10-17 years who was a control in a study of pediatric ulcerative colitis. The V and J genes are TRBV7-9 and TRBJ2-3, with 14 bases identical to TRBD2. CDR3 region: CASSMGLAGADTQYF. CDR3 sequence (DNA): TGTGCCAGCAGCATGGGACTAGCGGGAGCAGATACGCAGTATTTT.